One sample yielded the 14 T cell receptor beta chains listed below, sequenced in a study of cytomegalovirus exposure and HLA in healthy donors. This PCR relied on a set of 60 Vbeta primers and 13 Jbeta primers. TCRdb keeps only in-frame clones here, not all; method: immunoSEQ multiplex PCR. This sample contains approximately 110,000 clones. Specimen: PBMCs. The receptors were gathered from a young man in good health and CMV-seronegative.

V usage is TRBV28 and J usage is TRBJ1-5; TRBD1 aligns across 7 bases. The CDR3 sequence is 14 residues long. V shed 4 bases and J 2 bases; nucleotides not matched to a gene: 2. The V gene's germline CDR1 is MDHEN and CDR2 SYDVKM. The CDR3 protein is CASSSGTGNQPQHF. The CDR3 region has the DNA TGTGCCAGCAGTTCGGGGACAGGCAATCAGCCCCAGCATTTT.

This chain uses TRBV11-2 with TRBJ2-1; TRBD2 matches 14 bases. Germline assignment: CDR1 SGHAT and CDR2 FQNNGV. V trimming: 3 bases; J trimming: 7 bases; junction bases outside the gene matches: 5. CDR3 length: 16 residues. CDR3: CASSLTSGGAGNEQFF. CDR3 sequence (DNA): TGTGCCAGCAGCTTGACTAGCGGGGGGGCGGGGAATGAGCAGTTCTTC.

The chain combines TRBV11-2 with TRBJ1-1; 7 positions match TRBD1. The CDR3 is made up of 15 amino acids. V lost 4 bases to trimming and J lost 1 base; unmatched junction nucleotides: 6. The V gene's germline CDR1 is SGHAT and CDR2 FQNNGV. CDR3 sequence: CASSSRTGPNTEAFF. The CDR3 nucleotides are TGTGCCAGCAGCTCCAGGACAGGCCCGAACACTGAAGCTTTCTTT. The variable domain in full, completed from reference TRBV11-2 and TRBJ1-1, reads EAGVAQSPRYKIIEKRQSVAFWCNPISGHATLYWYQQILGQGPKLLIQFQNNGVVDDSQLPKDRFSAERLKGVDSTLKIQPAKLEDSAVYLCASSSRTGPNTEAFFGQGTRLTVV.

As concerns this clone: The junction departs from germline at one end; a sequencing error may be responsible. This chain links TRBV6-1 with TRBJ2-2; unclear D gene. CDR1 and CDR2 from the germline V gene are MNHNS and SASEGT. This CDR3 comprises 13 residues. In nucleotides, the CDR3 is TGTGCCAGCAGTCCCCAGAACGCCGGGGAGCTGTTTTTT. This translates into CASSPQNAGELFF.

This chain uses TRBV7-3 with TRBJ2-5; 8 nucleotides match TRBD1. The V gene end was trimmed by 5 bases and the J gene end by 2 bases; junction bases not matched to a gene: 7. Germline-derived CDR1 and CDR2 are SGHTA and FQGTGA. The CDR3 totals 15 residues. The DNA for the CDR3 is TGTGCCAGCAGCCCCGGACAGGGCCCACAAGAGACCCAGTACTTC. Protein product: CASSPGQGPQETQYF.

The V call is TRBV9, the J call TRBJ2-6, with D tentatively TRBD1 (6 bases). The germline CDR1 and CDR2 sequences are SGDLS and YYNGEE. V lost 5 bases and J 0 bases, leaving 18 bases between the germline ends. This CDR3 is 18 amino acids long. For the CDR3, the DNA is TGTGCCAGCAGTGTGACAGGCCGTTCCAGCTCTGGGGCCAACGTCCTGACTTTC. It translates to CASSVTGRSSSGANVLTF.

The CDR3 sequence is CASSPRTGGLTSGGAPTDTQYF. In nucleotides, the CDR3 is TGTGCCAGCAGCCCCAGGACAGGTGGACTGACTAGCGGGGGGGCCCCGACAGATACGCAGTATTTT. The chain employs TRBV4-2 and TRBJ2-3; 14 bases agree with TRBD2. The CDR3 length is 22 residues. J lost 3 bases, V lost 4 bases, and 21 bases had no gene match. Germline lookup yields CDR1 LGHNA and CDR2 YNFKEQ.

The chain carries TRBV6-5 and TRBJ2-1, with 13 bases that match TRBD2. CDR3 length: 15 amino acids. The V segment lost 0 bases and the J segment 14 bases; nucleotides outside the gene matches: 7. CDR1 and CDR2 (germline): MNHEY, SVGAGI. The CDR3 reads CASSYSTTSGGTEFF. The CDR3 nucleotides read TGTGCCAGCAGTTACTCGACGACTAGCGGGGGGACGGAGTTCTTC.

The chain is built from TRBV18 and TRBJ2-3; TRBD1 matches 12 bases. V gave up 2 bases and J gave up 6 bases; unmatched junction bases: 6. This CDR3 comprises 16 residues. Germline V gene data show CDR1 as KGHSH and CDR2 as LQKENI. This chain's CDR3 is CASSPMGQGARDTQYF. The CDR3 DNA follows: TGTGCCAGCTCACCAATGGGACAGGGGGCTAGGGATACGCAGTATTTT.

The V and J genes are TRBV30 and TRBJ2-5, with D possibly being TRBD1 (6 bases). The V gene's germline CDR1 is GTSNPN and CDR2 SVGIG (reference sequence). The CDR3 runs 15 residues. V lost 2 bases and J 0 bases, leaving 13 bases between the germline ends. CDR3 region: CAWSPDSLYQETQYF. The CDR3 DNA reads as TGTGCCTGGAGTCCGGACAGCTTGTACCAAGAGACCCAGTACTTC. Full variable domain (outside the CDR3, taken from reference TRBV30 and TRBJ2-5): SQTIHQWPATLVQPVGSPLSLECTVEGTSNPNLYWYRQAAGRGLQLLFYSVGIGQISSEVPQNLSASRPQDRQFILSSKKLLLSDSGFYLCAWSPDSLYQETQYFGPGTRLLVL.

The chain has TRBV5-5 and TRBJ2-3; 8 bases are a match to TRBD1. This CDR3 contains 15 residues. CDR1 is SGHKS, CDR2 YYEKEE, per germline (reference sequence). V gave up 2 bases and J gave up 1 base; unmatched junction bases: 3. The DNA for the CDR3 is TGTGCCAGCAGCTTACAGGGGGACGGCACAGATACGCAGTATTTT. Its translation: CASSLQGDGTDTQYF.

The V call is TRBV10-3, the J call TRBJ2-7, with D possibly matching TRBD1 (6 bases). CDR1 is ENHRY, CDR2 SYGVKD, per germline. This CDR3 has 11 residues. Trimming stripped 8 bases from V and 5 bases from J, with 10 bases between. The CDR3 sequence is CAIGNRDEQYF. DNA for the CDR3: TGTGCCATCGGCAACAGGGACGAGCAGTACTTC.

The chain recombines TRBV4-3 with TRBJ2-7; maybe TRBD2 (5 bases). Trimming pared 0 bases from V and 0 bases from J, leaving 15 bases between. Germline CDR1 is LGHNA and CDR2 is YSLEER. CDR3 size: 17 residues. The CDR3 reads CASSQDQGTGSSYEQYF. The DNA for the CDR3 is TGCGCCAGCAGCCAAGATCAAGGCACGGGGAGCTCCTACGAGCAGTACTTC.

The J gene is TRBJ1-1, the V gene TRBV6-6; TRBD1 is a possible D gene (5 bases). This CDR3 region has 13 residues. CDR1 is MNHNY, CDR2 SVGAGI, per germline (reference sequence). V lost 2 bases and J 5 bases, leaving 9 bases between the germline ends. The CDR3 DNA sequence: TGTGCCAGCAGTTACCTAGACAGTACTGAAGCTTTCTTT. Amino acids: CASSYLDSTEAFF.